The 3 T cell receptor beta chains below come from one sample, sequenced in a study of CXCR3-negative and CXCR3-positive naive CD8 T cells. The antigens these receptors bind are not known. General study findings and limits: CXCR3-negative naive cells had less hydrophobic TRB CDR3s than did CXCR3-positive naive cells.

All TRB cDNA libraries came from 5' RACE performed with UMI labels. One entry per CDR3 protein, without DNA, is what TCRdb gives after re-calling the 5' RACE reads. The clone table shows tens of thousands of distinct CDR3 sequences, with the ten largest holding around 0.82%. Material for sequencing was naive CXCR3+ CD8+ T cells from blood. Subset noted: CD45RO-CCR7+CD27+CD95- naive CD8+ T cells expressing CXCR3 (TNR3+). The receptors come from a human donor in good health. Some clones in this sample may be carry-over from other donors' samples.

The V and J genes are TRBV24-1 and TRBJ1-5. This CDR3 has 14 residues. CDR1 and CDR2 from the germline V gene are KGHDR and SFDVKD. This CDR3 is CATSDLRSNQPQHF.

The genes are TRBV5-6 and TRBJ2-1; no DNA is available, so the TRBD1 call from TCRdb remains unchecked. The CDR3 contains 12 residues. CDR1 and CDR2 from the germline V gene are SGHDT and YYEEEE. The CDR3 loop reads CASSLGNAGEVF. The entire variable domain, with the rest obtained from reference TRBV5-6 and TRBJ2-1, is as follows: DAGVTQSPTHLIKTRGQQVTLRCSPKSGHDTVSWYQQALGQGPQFIFQYYEEEERQRGNFPDRFSGHQFPNYSSELNVNALLLGDSALYLCASSLGNAGEVFGPGTRLTVL.

This chain joins TRBV28 and TRBJ2-5; TCRdb selects TRBD2, and the lack of DNA leaves this call unchecked. Germline V CDR1 and CDR2: MDHEN, SYDVKM. This CDR3 has 14 amino acids. The CDR3 reads CASSLRAEQETQYF.